This TCR beta chain was documented in a study of glioma-infiltrating T cells. This clonotype was detected ten times or more. Antigen: not known. With 1 base removed from V and 6 bases from J, the gap between germline ends came to 10 bases. The CDR3 sequence is 13 residues long. Points from the study as a whole: Tissue and blood shared very few CDR3 sequences. Gliomas, especially low-grade, showed above-expected tissue-blood divergence; non-neoplastic patients showed below.

Using RNA template, CDR3s of TCR alpha and beta were amplified with iRepertoire arm-PCR. One-step reverse transcription and amplification started from approximately 100-400 ng of tissue mRNA or PBMC total RNA. TCRdb processed the multiplex PCR reads anew with MiXCR; each CDR3 protein has one entry. In the table there are about 190,000 distinct CDR3 sequences, over 25% of which are singletons. The J gene is TRBJ2-7, the V gene TRBV12-3 or TRBV12-4; D not certain. This sequence originates from a human donor with low-grade glioma or glioblastoma, undergoing nonglioma brain surgery, or in good health (not recorded which). The source material was glioma tissue, nonneoplastic brain tissue, or PBMCs (not recorded which). The CDR3 loop reads CASSLGYPGEQYF. The CDR3 DNA reads as TGTGCCAGCAGTTTAGGGTATCCGGGCGAGCAGTACTTC.